This T cell receptor (beta chain) was retrieved from a study of circulating and synovial CD4+ cells in juvenile arthritis. The V gene's germline CDR1 is MNHNY and CDR2 SVGAGI (reference sequence). CDR3 length: 14 amino acids. The V gene lost 0 bases and the J gene lost 5 bases, with 8 bases spanning the gap. Libraries were prepared by immunoSEQ multiplex PCR; TCRdb keeps only in-frame clonotypes and omits some of them. The sample shows more than 13,000 clones, roughly 83% of them seen only once. Samples derive from patients with active juvenile idiopathic arthritis. The TCR was taken from a human patient with juvenile idiopathic arthritis. Some clones in this sample may be carry-over from other donors' samples. V usage is TRBV6-6 and J usage is TRBJ2-1; D uncertain. The sequencing sample was made of CD4+ T cells from synovial fluid. Here the CDR3 DNA reads TGTGCCAGCAGTTACTCGCAGGCGAACAATGAGCAGTTCTTC. Encoded protein: CASSYSQANNEQFF.